This TCR beta chain was retrieved from a study of blood T cell repertoires in COVID-19. Looking at the study overall: Specimens from acute and convalescent COVID-19 originated in the United States, Italy and Spain.

Per the original data handling: Estimates of nucleated cell counts were drawn from the amplification of reference gene primers. The method was immunoSEQ multiplex PCR; TCRdb's version includes in-frame clones alone and lacks a portion of them. V, J and clone size are taken as reported in that table, and D and trimming were inferred from the DNA itself. The top ten clones hold 4% to 5.5% of a sample with just over 300,000 clones, around 89% of them seen once. V lost 7 bases, J lost 9 bases, and 10 bases stayed unmatched. Germline V gives CDR1 KGHDR, CDR2 SFDVKD. This CDR3 is built from 14 residues. The rearrangement joins TRBV24-1 to TRBJ2-1; 8 bases are shared with TRBD2. The receptor was derived from a woman aged 18-30 years with acute COVID-19. Sequencing used PBMCs or T cells enriched from blood (not recorded which). Written as DNA, the CDR3 is TGTGCCACCAGGGGGACTAGTGGCCCCGTTGAGCAGTTCTTC. This translates into CATRGTSGPVEQFF.